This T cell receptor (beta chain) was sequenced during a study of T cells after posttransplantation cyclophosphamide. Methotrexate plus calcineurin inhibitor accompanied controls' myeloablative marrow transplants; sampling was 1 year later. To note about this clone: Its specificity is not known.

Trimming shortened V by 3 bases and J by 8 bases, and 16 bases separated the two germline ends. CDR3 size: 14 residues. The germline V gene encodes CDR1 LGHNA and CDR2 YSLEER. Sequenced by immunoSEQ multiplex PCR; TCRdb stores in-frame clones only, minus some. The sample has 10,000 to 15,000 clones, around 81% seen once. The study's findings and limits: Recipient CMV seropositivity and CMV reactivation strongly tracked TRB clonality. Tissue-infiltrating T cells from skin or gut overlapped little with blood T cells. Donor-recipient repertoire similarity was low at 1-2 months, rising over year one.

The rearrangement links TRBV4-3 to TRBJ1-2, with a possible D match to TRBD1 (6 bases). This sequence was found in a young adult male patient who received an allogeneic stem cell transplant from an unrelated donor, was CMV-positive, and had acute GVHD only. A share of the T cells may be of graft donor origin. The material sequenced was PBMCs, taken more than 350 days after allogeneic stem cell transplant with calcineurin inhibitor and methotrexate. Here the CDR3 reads CASSQAPGVGGYTF. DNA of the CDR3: TGCGCCAGCAGCCAGGCCCCAGGGGTGGGCGGCTACACCTTC.